These 10 T cell receptor beta chains share one sample of origin, sequenced in a study of CD8+ T cells in alopecia areata. cDNA prepared by RNA extraction and subsequent reverse transcription served as the template for sequencing. This table comes from immunoSEQ multiplex PCR, and its TCRdb copy is limited to in-frame clones, with some not included. Of about 250,000 clones listed, 60% are singletons. The treatment here: oral pan-JAK inhibitor, 5-10 mg twice daily. The material was CD4+ T cells sorted from blood, obtained at week 52, from a patient treated with tofacitinib. Receptor source: a human donor with alopecia areata.

The V gene is TRBV7-9, the J gene TRBJ2-1, with TRBD2 matching 10 bases. The CDR3 covers 15 residues. Trimming at V came to 4 bases and at J to 6 bases, leaving 6 bases not matched to a gene. The V gene's germline CDR1 is SEHNR and CDR2 FQNEAQ (reference sequence). The CDR3 DNA reads as TGTGCCAGCAGCTCAAGCGGGGGGGCCTTCAATGAGCAGTTCTTC. Protein sequence: CASSSSGGAFNEQFF.

The rearrangement joins TRBV30 to TRBJ1-2; no reliable D call. This CDR3 is built from 12 residues. V was clipped by 3 bases and J by 3 bases, with 8 bases between them. Germline lookup yields CDR1 GTSNPN and CDR2 SVGIG (reference sequence). CDR3 in DNA: TGTGCCTGGAGACCATGGGACTATGGCTACACCTTC. It codes for CAWRPWDYGYTF.

J is TRBJ2-1 and V is TRBV15; TRBD1 might be the D (6 bases). This CDR3 comprises 15 residues. From germline, CDR1 is LNHNV and CDR2 YYDKDF (reference sequence). V lost 0 bases and J 4 bases, leaving 10 bases between the germline ends. The chain's CDR3 is CATSRDGTSYNEQFF. CDR3 nucleotides: TGTGCCACCAGCAGAGACGGGACAAGTTACAATGAGCAGTTCTTC.

V and J are TRBV11-2 and TRBJ2-5; D possibly uses TRBD1 or TRBD2 (5 bases each). Germline loops: CDR1 SGHAT, CDR2 FQNNGV. This CDR3 comprises 13 residues. V lost 1 base, J lost 4 bases, and 7 bases lay in between. CDR3: CASSLGGIETQYF. The CDR3 DNA reads as TGTGCCAGCAGCTTAGGGGGGATAGAGACCCAGTACTTC.

This clone was counted a few times. The chain couples TRBV28 to TRBJ2-1; D gene ambiguous. Per germline, CDR1 MDHEN and CDR2 SYDVKM. This CDR3 region has 12 residues. V lost 8 bases and J lost 10, with 15 bases in between. CDR3 amino acids: CASSLTNGEQFF. The CDR3 nucleotides are TGTGCCAGCTCCCTGACGAATGGCGAGCAGTTCTTC.

This clone came up once. The chain is built from TRBV5-6 and TRBJ1-2; D gene uncertain. This CDR3 comprises 13 residues. Between the trimmed V and J ends, which lost 3 bases and 8 bases, there was a span of 14 bases. Germline V CDR1 and CDR2: SGHDT, YYEEEE. The CDR3 loop reads CASSSVTEKGYTF. CDR3 sequence (DNA): TGTGCCAGCAGCTCGGTCACGGAGAAAGGCTACACCTTC.

The chain is built from TRBV5-1 and TRBJ2-1, with a possible D match to TRBD1 (6 bases). This CDR3 has 13 amino acids. Trimming left V 7 bases short and J 5 bases short, with 13 bases between. Germline assignment: CDR1 SGHRS and CDR2 YFSETQ. The CDR3 nucleotides are TGCGCCAGCCATGGACAGCTTGACAATGAGCAGTTCTTC. It is translated as CASHGQLDNEQFF.

This clone showed up just once. The genes are TRBV5-1 and TRBJ1-2, with TRBD1 as a possible D gene (6 bases). The CDR3 has 13 residues. Trimming pared 5 bases from V and 2 bases from J, leaving 10 bases between. Germline V gives CDR1 SGHRS, CDR2 YFSETQ. CDR3 sequence reads: CASSSGVNYGYTF. The DNA for the CDR3 is TGCGCCAGCAGTTCAGGGGTCAACTATGGCTACACCTTC.

The chain employs TRBV27 and TRBJ1-4, with D uncertain. Trimming cost V 5 bases and J 0 bases, with 10 bases left between them. The CDR3 is 15 amino acids. Per germline, CDR1 MNHEY and CDR2 SMNVEV (reference sequence). CDR3 bases: TGTGCCAGCAGTACGTTACCTGCAACTAATGAAAAACTGTTTTTT. Amino acids: CASSTLPATNEKLFF.

The rearrangement joins TRBV5-6 to TRBJ1-5, with 7 positions matching TRBD1. V dropped 4 bases and J dropped 1; count of bases not matched to a gene: 5. There are 15 residues in the CDR3. Germline V gene lookup returns CDR1 SGHDT and CDR2 YYEEEE. CDR3 bases: TGTGCCAGCAGCCTAAGCAGGGGGAGCAATCAGCCCCAGCATTTT. Translating gives CASSLSRGSNQPQHF.